This entry lists 2 T cell receptor beta chains sequenced from one sample in a study of tumor-infiltrating lymphocytes in primary liver carcinoma. Between 20 and 30 mg of unsorted bulk tissue served as the source from which RNA and DNA were co-extracted. The investigators made TCR beta cDNA from approximately 500 ng total RNA, using a constant-region primer. ARM-PCR was slightly modified, and three nested multiplex PCR rounds with it gave rise to the TCR beta libraries. Primers for the first two PCR rounds were TRBV1-TRBV30 forward primers and a C-beta reverse primer (approximately 10 cycles per round). TCRdb called the multiplex PCR reads again in MiXCR, with one record for every CDR3 protein. Here the sample spans over 95,000 distinct CDR3 sequences, roughly 69% being singletons. The material sequenced was liver tumor tissue from sampling region 5. Noted subset: tumor region T5, tumor centre. These TCRs come from a woman in her fifties or sixties with primary liver carcinoma and hepatitis B virus infection.

Note on this clonotype: The junction shows a germline mismatch at one end, possibly a read error. V usage is TRBV13 and J usage is TRBJ2-1; 11 bases are a match to TRBD2. The CDR3 totals 15 residues. Germline CDR1 PRHDT, CDR2 FYEKMQ (reference sequence). The CDR3, as DNA: TGTGCCAGCAGCCCCTTAGCGGGAGGGGACAATGAGCAGTTCTTT. This gives the protein CASSPLAGGDNEQFF.

In this sample, this clonotype turned up many times. The chain uses TRBV6-1 and TRBJ2-7, with D possibly TRBD1 on 6 matching bases. V was shortened by 1 base and J by 0 bases, with 13 bases between the two germline ends. The germline V gene has CDR1 MNHNS and CDR2 SASEGT. This CDR3 has 16 amino acids. The CDR3 protein is CASSEGAGASSYEQYF. DNA for the CDR3: TGTGCCAGCAGTGAAGGGGCAGGGGCGAGCTCCTACGAGCAGTACTTC.